This TCR beta chain emerged from a study of cytomegalovirus exposure and HLA in healthy donors. Study-level points and caveats: Rarity held for most TCR sequences, but there were some public TCRs that occurred in many donors. Several top significant clusters appeared, in a later analysis, to be linked to common viral pathogens.

In regard to this clone: What it recognizes is unknown.

The PCR contained 60 Vbeta and 13 Jbeta primers. Per the study methods: Some 11 million of the 60 million to 80 million unique TCR beta chains counted in a later analysis were shared. The assay was immunoSEQ multiplex PCR, and TCRdb's table has in-frame clones only and misses some. That table furnishes V, J and clone size, whereas the DNA furnished D and trimming. The table shows approximately 170,000 clones, with roughly 72% occurring only once. The receptor's source is a woman in her thirties or forties in good health and CMV-seronegative. Material: PBMCs.

The DNA of the CDR3 is TGCGCCAGCAGCCAACAGACAGGGCTCTATGGCTACACCTTC. This translates into CASSQQTGLYGYTF. This sequence joins TRBV4-1 and TRBJ1-2; 7 bases fit TRBD1. V dropped 2 bases and J dropped 4; count of bases not matched to a gene: 4. CDR3 length equals 14 residues. In germline, CDR1 is MGHRA, CDR2 YSYEKL.